This T cell receptor (beta chain) stems from a study of blood T cell repertoires in COVID-19. Study as a whole: Nucleic acid was either cDNA or gDNA, and it came from T cells, B-cell-depleted T cells, or PBMCs.

Unmatched junction bases numbered 7, after V lost 5 bases and J lost 3 bases. CDR3 length equals 15 residues. Germline lookup yields CDR1 LNHDA and CDR2 SQIVND (reference sequence). Original analysis: Amplification of reference gene primers provided the estimated nucleated cell counts. TCRdb keeps only in-frame clones here, not all; method: immunoSEQ multiplex PCR. V and J calls and clone size are as listed in that table; D and trimming were resolved from the DNA. The data contain about 110,000 clones, approximately 80% of them seen just once; the ten biggest clones take up around 6.7%. This TCR derives from a woman aged 45-59 years with acute or convalescent COVID-19. Sequencing was performed on peripheral blood. J is TRBJ2-1 and V is TRBV19; 7 bases match TRBD1. CDR3 DNA sequence: TGTGCCAGTAGTCTGACAGGGAAGAGCTACAATGAGCAGTTCTTC. Its protein is CASSLTGKSYNEQFF.